This T cell receptor (beta chain) was sequenced for a study of shared clonotypes between healthy human individuals. Germline V gene lookup returns CDR1 SGHRS and CDR2 YFSETQ. Trimming at V came to 4 bases and at J to 6 bases, leaving 7 bases not matched to a gene. The CDR3 covers 14 residues. Some 30,000 T cell genomes, or approximately 190 ng DNA, went into the sorted-subset replicate PCRs. Per the original data handling: Junction-only sequences without quality scores came from ImmunoSEQ, so filtering differed. The table came from immunoSEQ multiplex PCR; TCRdb's copy has only in-frame clones and leaves some out. The D gene and trimming were derived from the DNA, and the V and J assignments and clone size from that table. The sample has hundreds of thousands of clones; roughly 97% are singletons.

This clonotype was sampled from a woman in her twenties or thirties in good health. Sequencing was carried out using naive CD4+ T cells sorted from blood. Subset indicated: CD45RA+ positively selected. V is TRBV5-1 and J is TRBJ2-1, with 7 bases fitting TRBD1. CDR3 region: CASSQLTGSNEQFF. CDR3 DNA sequence: TGCGCCAGCAGCCAACTGACAGGGTCCAATGAGCAGTTCTTC.